The T cell receptor (beta chain) described here comes from a study of T-cell memory formation after mild COVID-19. Trimming took off 6 bases at V and 7 bases at J, with 12 bases between the two ends. CDR3 length: 11 amino acids. Per the germline V gene, CDR1 is DFQATT and CDR2 is SNEGSKA (reference sequence). This clonotype was detected ten times or more. TCRdb recomputed calls from the 5' RACE reads with MiXCR, one row per CDR3 protein. The sample consists of 410,000 or so distinct CDR3 sequences, 23% of them appearing once. The receptor was isolated from an adult woman who had mild COVID-19 (a few samples of this study predate the infection). Cell type and time point are not known. This chain joins TRBV20-1 and TRBJ1-1; no reliable D call. Sample: PBMCs or a T cell subset sorted from them (not recorded which). CDR3 sequence (DNA): TGCAGTGCCCCGCGGGATTTTGAAGCTTTCTTT. Its translation: CSAPRDFEAFF.